The clone carrying this T cell receptor beta chain has more than one count but fewer than ten. Using its own MiXCR run on the 5' RACE reads, TCRdb lists one record per CDR3 protein. This sample has about 550,000 distinct CDR3 sequences, with under 25% found just once. This sample stems from a study of T cells after yellow fever vaccination. CDR3 size: 15 residues. The germline CDR1 and CDR2 sequences are KGHSH and LQKENI. V lost 4 bases and J lost 0; bases outside the gene matches: 3. The input for sequencing was PBMCs, taken 15 days after the yellow fever booster vaccination. The TCR was taken from a man aged 30 to 39 who received the YFV17D yellow fever vaccine. This chain links TRBV18 with TRBJ2-5; 9 bases agree with TRBD2. CDR3 region: CASSQQREDQETQYF. CDR3 DNA: TGTGCCAGCTCACAACAGCGGGAGGACCAAGAGACCCAGTACTTC.